This T cell receptor beta chain was retrieved from a study of blood T cell repertoires in COVID-19. The overall study: Donors in the United States, Italy and Spain gave samples during acute or convalescent COVID-19.

Some clones are missing from TCRdb's copy, which holds only in-frame ones; the method was immunoSEQ multiplex PCR. The data contain 210,000 or so clones, roughly 78% of them singletons. The length of the CDR3 is 14 residues. Germline values: CDR1 GTSNPN, CDR2 SVGIG (reference sequence). V was trimmed by 0 bases and J by 2 bases, leaving 8 bases between them. This receptor was taken from a woman older than 75 with active or convalescent COVID-19. The sample was peripheral blood. V gene TRBV30 combines with J gene TRBJ2-1; D unclear. The CDR3 loop reads CAWSVTSAYNEQFF. The CDR3 nucleotides are TGTGCCTGGAGTGTAACGAGCGCCTACAATGAGCAGTTCTTC.